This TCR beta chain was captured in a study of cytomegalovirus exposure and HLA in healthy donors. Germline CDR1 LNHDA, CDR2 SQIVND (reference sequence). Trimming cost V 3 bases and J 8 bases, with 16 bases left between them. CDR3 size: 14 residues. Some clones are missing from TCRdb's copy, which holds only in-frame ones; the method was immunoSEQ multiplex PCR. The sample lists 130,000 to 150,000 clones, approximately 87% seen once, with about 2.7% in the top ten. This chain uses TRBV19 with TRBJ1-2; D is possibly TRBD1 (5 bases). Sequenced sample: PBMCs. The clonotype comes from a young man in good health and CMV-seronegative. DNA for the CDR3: TGTGCCAGTAGTATTTACAGTCTCCCAGGGGGCTACACCTTC. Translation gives CASSIYSLPGGYTF.